Sequencing of this T cell receptor (beta chain) was carried out in a study of technical replicates of blood from a few donors. Data came from immunoSEQ multiplex PCR; TCRdb stores just in-frame clones and leaves some out. The sample has 8,700 or so clones, 91% seen once; the top ten hold roughly 9%. The CDR3 runs to 13 residues. Germline CDR1 reads MNHEY; CDR2 reads SVGAGI. V dropped 5 bases and J dropped 4 bases, with 8 bases sitting between them. This chain joins TRBV6-5 and TRBJ2-2, with no clear D. Sequenced: PBMCs. This TCR came from a human donor in good health. The CDR3 sequence: CASSLVPTGELFF. The DNA of the CDR3 is TGTGCCAGCAGTCTAGTGCCCACCGGGGAGCTGTTTTTT.